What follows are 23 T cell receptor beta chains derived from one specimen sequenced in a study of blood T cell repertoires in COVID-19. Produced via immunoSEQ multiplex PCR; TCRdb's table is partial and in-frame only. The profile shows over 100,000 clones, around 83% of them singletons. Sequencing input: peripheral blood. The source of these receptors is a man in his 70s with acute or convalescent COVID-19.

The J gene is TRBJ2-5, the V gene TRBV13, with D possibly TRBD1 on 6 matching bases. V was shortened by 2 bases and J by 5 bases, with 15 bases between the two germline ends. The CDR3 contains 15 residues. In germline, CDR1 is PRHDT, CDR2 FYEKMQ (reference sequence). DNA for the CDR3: TGTGCCAGCAGCTTACGCCAGGGGATGGGTGAGACCCAGTACTTC. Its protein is CASSLRQGMGETQYF.

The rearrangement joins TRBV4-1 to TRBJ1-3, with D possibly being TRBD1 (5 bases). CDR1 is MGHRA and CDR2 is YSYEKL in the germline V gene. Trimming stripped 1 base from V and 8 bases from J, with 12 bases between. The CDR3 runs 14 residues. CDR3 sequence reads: CASSQGEGADTIYF. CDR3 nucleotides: TGCGCCAGCAGCCAAGGAGAAGGGGCGGACACCATATATTTT.

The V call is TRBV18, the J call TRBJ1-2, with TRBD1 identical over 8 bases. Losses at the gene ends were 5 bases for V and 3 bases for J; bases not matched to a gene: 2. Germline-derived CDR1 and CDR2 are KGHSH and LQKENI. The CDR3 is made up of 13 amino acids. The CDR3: CASSSTGDYGYTF. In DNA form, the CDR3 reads TGTGCCAGCTCATCGACAGGGGACTATGGCTACACCTTC.

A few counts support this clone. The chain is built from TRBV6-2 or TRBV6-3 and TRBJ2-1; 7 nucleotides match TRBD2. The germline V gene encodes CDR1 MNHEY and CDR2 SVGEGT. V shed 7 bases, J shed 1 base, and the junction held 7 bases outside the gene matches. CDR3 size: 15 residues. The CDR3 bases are TGTGCCAGCACCTACTCGGGGGGATCCTACAATGAGCAGTTCTTC. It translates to CASTYSGGSYNEQFF.

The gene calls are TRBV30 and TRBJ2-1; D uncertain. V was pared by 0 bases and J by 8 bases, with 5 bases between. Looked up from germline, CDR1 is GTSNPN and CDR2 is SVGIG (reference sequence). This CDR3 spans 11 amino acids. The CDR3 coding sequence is TGTGCCTGGAGTGTCCGGGATGAGCAGTTCTTC. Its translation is CAWSVRDEQFF. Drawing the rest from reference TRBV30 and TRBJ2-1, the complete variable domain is SQTIHQWPATLVQPVGSPLSLECTVEGTSNPNLYWYRQAAGRGLQLLFYSVGIGQISSEVPQNLSASRPQDRQFILSSKKLLLSDSGFYLCAWSVRDEQFFGPGTRLTVL.

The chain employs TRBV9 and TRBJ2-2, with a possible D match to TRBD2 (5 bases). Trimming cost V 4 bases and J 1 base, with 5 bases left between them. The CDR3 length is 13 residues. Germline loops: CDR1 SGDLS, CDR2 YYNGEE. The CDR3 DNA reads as TGTGCCAGCAGCCGGGAGAACACCGGGGAGCTGTTTTTT. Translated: CASSRENTGELFF. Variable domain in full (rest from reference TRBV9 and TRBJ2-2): DSGVTQTPKHLITATGQRVTLRCSPRSGDLSVYWYQQSLDQGLQFLIQYYNGEERAKGNILERFSAQQFPDLHSELNLSSLELGDSALYFCASSRENTGELFFGEGSRLTVL.

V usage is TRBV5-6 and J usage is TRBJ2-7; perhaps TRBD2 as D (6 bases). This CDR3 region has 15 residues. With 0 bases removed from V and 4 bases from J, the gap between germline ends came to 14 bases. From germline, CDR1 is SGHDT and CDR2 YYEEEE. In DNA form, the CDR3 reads TGTGCCAGCAGCTTGGTCGGCGGGACGGAATACGAGCAGTACTTC. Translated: CASSLVGGTEYEQYF.

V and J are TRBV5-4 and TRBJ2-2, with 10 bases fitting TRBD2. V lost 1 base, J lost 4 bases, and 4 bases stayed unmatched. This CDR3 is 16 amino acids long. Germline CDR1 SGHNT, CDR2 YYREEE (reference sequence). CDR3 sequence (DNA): TGTGCCAGCAGCTTGCAGCGGGGGGGCATCACCGGGGAGCTGTTTTTT. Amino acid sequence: CASSLQRGGITGELFF.

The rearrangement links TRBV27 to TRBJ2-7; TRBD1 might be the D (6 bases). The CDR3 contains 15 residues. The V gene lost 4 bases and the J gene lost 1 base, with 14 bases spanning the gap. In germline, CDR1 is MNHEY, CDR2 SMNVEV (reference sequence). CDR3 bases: TGTGCCAGCAGTTCGAGGGGGTTTGGGTCCTACGAGCAGTACTTC. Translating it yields CASSSRGFGSYEQYF.

The CDR3 region is CASSPLGDQPQHF. The CDR3 region has the DNA TGTGCCAGCAGCCCTTTAGGGGATCAGCCCCAGCATTTT. The J gene is TRBJ1-5, the V gene TRBV3-1 (or the pseudogene TRBV3-2); a possible D gene is TRBD1 (5 bases). This CDR3 has 13 residues. Germline V gene data show CDR1 as LGHDT and CDR2 as YNNKEL (reference sequence). V was cut by 4 bases and J by 5 bases, with 9 bases left in between.

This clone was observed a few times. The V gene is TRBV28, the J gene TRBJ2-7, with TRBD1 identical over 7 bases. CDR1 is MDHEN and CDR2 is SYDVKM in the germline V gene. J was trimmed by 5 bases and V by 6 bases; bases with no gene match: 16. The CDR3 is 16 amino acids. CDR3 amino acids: CASSRSVGGLGHEQYF. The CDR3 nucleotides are TGTGCCAGCAGCCGATCAGTAGGGGGCTTAGGACACGAGCAGTACTTC.

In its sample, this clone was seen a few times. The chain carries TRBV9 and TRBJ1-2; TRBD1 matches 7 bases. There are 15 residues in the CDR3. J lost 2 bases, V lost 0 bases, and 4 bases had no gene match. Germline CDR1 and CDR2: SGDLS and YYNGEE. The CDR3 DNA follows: TGTGCCAGCAGCGTAGAGCCGACAGGGAACTATGGCTACACCTTC. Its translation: CASSVEPTGNYGYTF.

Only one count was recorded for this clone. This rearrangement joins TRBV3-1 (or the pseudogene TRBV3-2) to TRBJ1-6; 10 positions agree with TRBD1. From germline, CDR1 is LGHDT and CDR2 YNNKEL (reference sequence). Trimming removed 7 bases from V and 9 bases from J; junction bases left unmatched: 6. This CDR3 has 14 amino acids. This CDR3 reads CASNLGQGRSPLHF. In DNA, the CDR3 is TGTGCCAGCAATCTGGGACAGGGGCGTTCACCCCTCCACTTT.

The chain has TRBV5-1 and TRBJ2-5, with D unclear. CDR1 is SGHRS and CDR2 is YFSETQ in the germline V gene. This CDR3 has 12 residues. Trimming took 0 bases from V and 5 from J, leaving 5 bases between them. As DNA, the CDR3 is TGCGCCAGCAGCTTGGCCGGTGAGACCCAGTACTTC. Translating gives CASSLAGETQYF.

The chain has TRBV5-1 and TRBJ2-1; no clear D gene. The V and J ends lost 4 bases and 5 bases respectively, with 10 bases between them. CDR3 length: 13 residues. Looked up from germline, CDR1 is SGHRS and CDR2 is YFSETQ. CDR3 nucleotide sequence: TGCGCCAGCAGCCTTGGCAATCACAATGAGCAGTTCTTC. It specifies CASSLGNHNEQFF.

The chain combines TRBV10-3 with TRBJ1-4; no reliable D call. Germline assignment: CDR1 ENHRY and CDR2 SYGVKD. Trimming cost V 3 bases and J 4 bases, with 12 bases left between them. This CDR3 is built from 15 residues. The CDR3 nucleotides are TGTGCCATCAGTGATAGTCCCGGGAGTAATGAAAAACTGTTTTTT. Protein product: CAISDSPGSNEKLFF.

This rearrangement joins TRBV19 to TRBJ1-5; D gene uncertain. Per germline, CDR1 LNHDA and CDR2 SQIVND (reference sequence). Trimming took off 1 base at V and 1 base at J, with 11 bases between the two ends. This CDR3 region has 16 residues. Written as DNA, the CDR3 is TGTGCCAGTAGTATAGTCCGGGGAGGGAGCAATCAGCCCCAGCATTTT. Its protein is CASSIVRGGSNQPQHF.

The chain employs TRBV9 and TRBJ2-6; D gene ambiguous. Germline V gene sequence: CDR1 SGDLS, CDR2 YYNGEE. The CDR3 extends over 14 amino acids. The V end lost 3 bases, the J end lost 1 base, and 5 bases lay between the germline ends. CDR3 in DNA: TGTGCCAGCAGCGCCTTTTCTGGGGCCAACGTCCTGACTTTC. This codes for CASSAFSGANVLTF.

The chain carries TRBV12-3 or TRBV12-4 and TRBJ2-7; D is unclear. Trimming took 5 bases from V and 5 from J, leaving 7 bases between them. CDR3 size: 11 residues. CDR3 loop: CASSRLDEQYF. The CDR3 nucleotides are TGTGCCAGCAGTCGACTGGACGAGCAGTACTTC.

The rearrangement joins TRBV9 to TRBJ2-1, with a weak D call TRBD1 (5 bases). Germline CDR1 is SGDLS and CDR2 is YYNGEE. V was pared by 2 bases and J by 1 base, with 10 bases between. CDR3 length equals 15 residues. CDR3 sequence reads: CASSVQGLSYNEQFF. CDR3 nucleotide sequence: TGTGCCAGCAGCGTTCAGGGCCTTTCCTACAATGAGCAGTTCTTC. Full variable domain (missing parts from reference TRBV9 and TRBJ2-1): DSGVTQTPKHLITATGQRVTLRCSPRSGDLSVYWYQQSLDQGLQFLIQYYNGEERAKGNILERFSAQQFPDLHSELNLSSLELGDSALYFCASSVQGLSYNEQFFGPGTRLTVL.

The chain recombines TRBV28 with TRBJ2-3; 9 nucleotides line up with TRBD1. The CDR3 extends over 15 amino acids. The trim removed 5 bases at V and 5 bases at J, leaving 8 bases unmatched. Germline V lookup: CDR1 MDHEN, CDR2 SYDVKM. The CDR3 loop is CASSPTGGGGDTQYF. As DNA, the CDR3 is TGTGCCAGCAGTCCTACAGGGGGCGGTGGAGATACGCAGTATTTT.

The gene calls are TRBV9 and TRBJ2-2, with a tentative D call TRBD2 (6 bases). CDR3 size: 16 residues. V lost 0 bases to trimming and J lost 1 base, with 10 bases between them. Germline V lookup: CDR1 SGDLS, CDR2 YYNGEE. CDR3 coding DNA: TGTGCCAGCAGCGTAGGTCAAGCGGGGAACACCGGGGAGCTGTTTTTT. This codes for CASSVGQAGNTGELFF.

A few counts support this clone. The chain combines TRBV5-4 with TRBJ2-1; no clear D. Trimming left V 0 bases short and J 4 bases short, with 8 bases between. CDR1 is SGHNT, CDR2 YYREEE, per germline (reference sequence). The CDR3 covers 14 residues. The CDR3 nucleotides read TGTGCCAGCAGCTTGGGCGTCCCGTACAATGAGCAGTTCTTC. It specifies CASSLGVPYNEQFF.